These 23 T cell receptor beta chains came from one sample sequenced in a study of human T cells and chemical hapten exposure. Time point: patch test 2, 6 weeks after DPC sensitization. Treatment indicated: therapeutic diphenylcyclopropenone sensitization with weekly scalp DPC. From the RACE reads, TCRdb called clonotypes with MiXCR, one entry per CDR3 protein. The repertoire holds 95,000 or so distinct CDR3 sequences, with roughly 10% as singletons. The sequencing here drew on whole blood, taken in connection with sensitization to the hapten diphenylcyclopropenone (DPC). These receptors were obtained from a woman between 40 and 50 years old with alopecia areata. Some clones in this sample may be carry-over from other donors' samples.

This clonotype appeared many times. The V and J genes are TRBV4-3 and TRBJ2-1, with 7 bases matching TRBD2. CDR3 length: 17 residues. V was clipped by 0 bases and J by 4 bases; unmatched bases: 9. Germline-derived CDR1 and CDR2 are LGHNA and YSLEER. CDR3 bases: TGCGCCAGCAGCCAAGATCGTCGGGTCGGGGGGTACAATGAGCAGTTCTTC. The encoded protein is CASSQDRRVGGYNEQFF.

The table lists this clonotype with a few counts. As DNA, the CDR3 is TGTGCCAGCAGCACGACCGTACAGAGCCCCTACGAGCAGTACTTC. Its protein product is CASSTTVQSPYEQYF. The J gene is TRBJ2-7, the V gene TRBV28; D remains unclear. Germline CDR1 reads MDHEN; CDR2 reads SYDVKM. The CDR3 runs to 15 residues. V was shortened by 6 bases and J by 2 bases, with 17 bases between the two germline ends.

In this sample, this clonotype turned up a few times. The CDR3 is CASSLSGSNEQFF. CDR3 bases: TGTGCCAGCAGCTTGTCCGGTAGCAATGAGCAGTTCTTC. The chain employs TRBV5-4 and TRBJ2-1; the D is unclear. Germline CDR1 is SGHNT and CDR2 is YYREEE (reference sequence). The V end lost 1 base, the J end lost 6 bases, and 8 bases lay between the germline ends. This CDR3 region has 13 residues.

This clonotype has only a few counts. The chain combines TRBV19 with TRBJ2-1; no clear D. Trimming left V 5 bases short and J 4 bases short, with 6 bases between. This CDR3 is built from 12 residues. Germline V lookup: CDR1 LNHDA, CDR2 SQIVND (reference sequence). CDR3 region: CASSATYNEQFF. CDR3 nucleotides: TGTGCCAGTAGTGCGACATACAATGAGCAGTTCTTC.

This clonotype was found a few times. The chain employs TRBV4-3 and TRBJ2-7; weak D call: TRBD2 (6 bases). The V gene's germline CDR1 is LGHNA and CDR2 YSLEER. Trimming removed 1 base at V and 2 bases at J, with 21 bases between. CDR3 length: 18 residues. CDR3 bases: TGCGCCAGCAGCCAAGTTTTTCGCAGTCGGTGGACTACCTACGAGCAGTACTTC. Amino acid sequence: CASSQVFRSRWTTYEQYF.

This clonotype was seen more than once but under ten times. The chain joins TRBV4-3 to TRBJ2-2; D is unresolved. The germline V and J ends were trimmed by 1 base and 0 bases, with 3 bases remaining between them. The CDR3 runs 14 residues. Germline V lookup: CDR1 LGHNA, CDR2 YSLEER. The CDR3 nucleotides are TGCGCCAGCAGCCAAGTTACGAACACCGGGGAGCTGTTTTTT. Its translation: CASSQVTNTGELFF.

The rearrangement joins TRBV20-1 to TRBJ2-5; D may be TRBD2 (6 bases). Germline CDR1 and CDR2: DFQATT and SNEGSKA (reference sequence). This CDR3 has 14 amino acids. The V gene lost 0 bases and the J gene lost 5 bases, with 13 bases spanning the gap. The CDR3 DNA sequence: TGCAGTGCTAGAGATGGAGGGTCAGGGGAGACCCAGTACTTC. The encoded protein is CSARDGGSGETQYF.

J is TRBJ2-6 and V is TRBV5-4, with D uncertain. V shed 6 bases and J shed 0 bases, with 10 bases lying between them. Per the germline V gene, CDR1 is SGHNT and CDR2 is YYREEE (reference sequence). The length of the CDR3 is 15 residues. In DNA form, the CDR3 reads TGTGCCAGCAACCCCGACGGCTCTGGGGCCAACGTCCTGACTTTC. It codes for CASNPDGSGANVLTF. Full variable domain (rest looked up from reference TRBV5-4 and TRBJ2-6): ETGVTQSPTHLIKTRGQQVTLRCSSQSGHNTVSWYQQALGQGPQFIFQYYREEENGRGNFPPRFSGLQFPNYSSELNVNALELDDSALYLCASNPDGSGANVLTFGAGSRLTVL.

This clonotype came up a few times. This chain connects TRBV30 to TRBJ2-1; no clear D gene. V was cut by 5 bases and J by 3 bases, with 8 bases left in between. The CDR3 consists of 12 residues. Germline V CDR1 and CDR2: GTSNPN, SVGIG (reference sequence). CDR3 nucleotides: TGTGCCTGGGGCGATAACTACAATGAGCAGTTCTTC. It translates to CAWGDNYNEQFF. Full variable domain (remainder filled in from reference TRBV30 and TRBJ2-1): SQTIHQWPATLVQPVGSPLSLECTVEGTSNPNLYWYRQAAGRGLQLLFYSVGIGQISSEVPQNLSASRPQDRQFILSSKKLLLSDSGFYLCAWGDNYNEQFFGPGTRLTVL.

This clonotype has a count of ten or more. The J gene is TRBJ2-5, the V gene TRBV7-2; 14 bases align to TRBD2. The CDR3 is 17 amino acids. Germline V CDR1 and CDR2: SGHTA, FQGNSA. V shed 5 bases and J 1 base; nucleotides not matched to a gene: 6. The CDR3 coding sequence is TGTGCCAGCAGCCCAACCGGGACTAGCGGGGGCCAAGAGACCCAGTACTTC. This translates into CASSPTGTSGGQETQYF.

This clonotype showed up many times. The chain recombines TRBV7-2 with TRBJ1-6; D is ambiguous. V lost 5 bases and J lost 7, with 15 bases in between. Germline V gene data show CDR1 as SGHTA and CDR2 as FQGNSA. The CDR3 consists of 15 residues. The CDR3: CASSPLLYSNSPLHF. The CDR3 coding sequence is TGTGCCAGCAGCCCACTCCTTTACTCCAATTCACCCCTCCACTTT.

The rearrangement links TRBV30 to TRBJ2-3; the D gene is possibly TRBD2 (6 bases). The CDR3 has 14 residues. Germline CDR1 GTSNPN, CDR2 SVGIG (reference sequence). Trimming stripped 5 bases from V and 4 bases from J, with 16 bases between. CDR3 residues: CAWVRMSGADTQYF. CDR3 in DNA: TGTGCCTGGGTAAGGATGTCGGGAGCAGATACGCAGTATTTT.

The chain uses TRBV20-1 and TRBJ2-5; perhaps D is TRBD1 or TRBD2 (6 bases each). The V end lost 3 bases, the J end lost 7 bases, and 9 bases lay between the germline ends. Germline V CDR1 and CDR2: DFQATT, SNEGSKA (reference sequence). The CDR3 is 11 amino acids. The CDR3: CSASKGGTQYF. CDR3 nucleotide sequence: TGCAGTGCTAGTAAGGGGGGGACCCAGTACTTC.

This clonotype appeared many times. The genes are TRBV29-1 and TRBJ1-2; tentative D call: TRBD1 (6 bases). V gave up 0 bases and J gave up 3 bases, with 8 bases separating them. The CDR3 is 13 amino acids. Germline assignment: CDR1 SQVTM and CDR2 ANQGSEA. This CDR3 reads CSVEDRTDYGYTF. The CDR3 nucleotides read TGCAGCGTTGAAGACAGGACAGACTATGGCTACACCTTC.

This clonotype was counted between two and nine times. This chain joins TRBV9 and TRBJ2-2; 9 bases fit TRBD2. This CDR3 region has 15 residues. Germline V CDR1 and CDR2: SGDLS, YYNGEE. Losses at the gene ends were 4 bases for V and 2 bases for J; bases not matched to a gene: 3. DNA for the CDR3: TGTGCCAGCAGCTTAGCGGGAGTCAACACCGGGGAGCTGTTTTTT. Protein: CASSLAGVNTGELFF.

The sample holds a few counts of this clonotype. V usage is TRBV7-2 and J usage is TRBJ1-6; D gene ambiguous. Trimming stripped 4 bases from V and 6 bases from J, with 16 bases between. The CDR3 sequence is 16 residues long. Germline V gene lookup returns CDR1 SGHTA and CDR2 FQGNSA. In DNA form, the CDR3 reads TGTGCCAGCAGCTCCCGCCGGCCAGATACTAATTCACCCCTCCACTTT. Translation: CASSSRRPDTNSPLHF.

At least ten counts were recorded for this clonotype. The chain is built from TRBV7-2 and TRBJ1-1; D remains unclear. Germline V gene data show CDR1 as SGHTA and CDR2 as FQGNSA. The CDR3 consists of 13 residues. V dropped 5 bases and J dropped 4 bases, with 11 bases sitting between them. CDR3 coding DNA: TGTGCCAGCAGCCCATCCGGTTCCACTGAAGCTTTCTTT. Translation gives CASSPSGSTEAFF.

This chain uses TRBV30 with TRBJ2-1; D could derive from TRBD1 or TRBD2 (5 bases each). In germline, CDR1 is GTSNPN, CDR2 SVGIG (reference sequence). This CDR3 region has 13 residues. Trimming removed 3 bases at V and 9 bases at J, with 15 bases between. CDR3 region: CAWRLAGSTEQFF. CDR3 nucleotide sequence: TGTGCCTGGAGGCTAGCAGGGTCCACTGAGCAGTTCTTC. Full variable domain (outside the CDR3, taken from reference TRBV30 and TRBJ2-1): SQTIHQWPATLVQPVGSPLSLECTVEGTSNPNLYWYRQAAGRGLQLLFYSVGIGQISSEVPQNLSASRPQDRQFILSSKKLLLSDSGFYLCAWRLAGSTEQFFGPGTRLTVL.

This clonotype was picked up a small number of times. The chain links TRBV12-3 or TRBV12-4 to TRBJ2-2, with D hard to call. The V and J ends lost 5 bases and 9 bases respectively, with 13 bases between them. This CDR3 region has 13 residues. The CDR3 is CASSNPYARELFF. The CDR3 nucleotides read TGTGCCAGCAGTAACCCGTATGCCCGGGAGCTGTTTTTT.

This rearrangement joins TRBV9 to TRBJ1-1; D is perhaps TRBD1 (5 bases). Trimming took off 7 bases at V and 1 base at J, with 17 bases between the two ends. In germline, CDR1 is SGDLS, CDR2 YYNGEE. CDR3 size: 15 residues. The CDR3 DNA is TGTGCCAGCGACCGAACCGGGCAGGGGAACACTGAAGCTTTCTTT. Translated, it gives CASDRTGQGNTEAFF. Together with reference TRBV9 and TRBJ1-1, the CDR3 gives the full variable domain: DSGVTQTPKHLITATGQRVTLRCSPRSGDLSVYWYQQSLDQGLQFLIQYYNGEERAKGNILERFSAQQFPDLHSELNLSSLELGDSALYFCASDRTGQGNTEAFFGQGTRLTVV.

This clonotype showed up many times. The CDR3 nucleotides are TGTGCCAGCAGCGGGAGACCTACCCCCCATGGCACAGATACGCAGTATTTT. As protein: CASSGRPTPHGTDTQYF. The chain is built from TRBV5-4 and TRBJ2-3, with D possibly TRBD2 on 5 matching bases. This CDR3 is built from 17 residues. The V end was cut by 4 bases, the J end by 1 base, with 19 bases between. Germline CDR1 SGHNT, CDR2 YYREEE (reference sequence). The full variable domain, in which reference TRBV5-4 and TRBJ2-3 provide the parts outside the CDR3, is ETGVTQSPTHLIKTRGQQVTLRCSSQSGHNTVSWYQQALGQGPQFIFQYYREEENGRGNFPPRFSGLQFPNYSSELNVNALELDDSALYLCASSGRPTPHGTDTQYFGPGTRLTVL.

This clonotype was seen repeatedly, ten times or more. V and J are TRBV5-4 and TRBJ2-3; weak D call: TRBD2 (6 bases). Germline CDR1 SGHNT, CDR2 YYREEE (reference sequence). Trimming shortened V by 2 bases and J by 6 bases, and 13 bases separated the two germline ends. The CDR3 contains 14 residues. The CDR3 DNA reads TGTGCCAGCAGCTTCAGCGGAGGGGCGGATACGCAGTATTTT. Translation gives CASSFSGGADTQYF.

This clonotype turned up a few times. V gene TRBV6-5 combines with J gene TRBJ1-2; D not certain. V lost 2 bases, J lost 6 bases, and 10 bases lay in between. Looked up from germline, CDR1 is MNHEY and CDR2 is SVGAGI. There are 13 residues in the CDR3. The CDR3 reads CASSYGQSDGYTF. DNA for the CDR3: TGTGCCAGCAGTTACGGGCAGAGCGATGGCTACACCTTC.